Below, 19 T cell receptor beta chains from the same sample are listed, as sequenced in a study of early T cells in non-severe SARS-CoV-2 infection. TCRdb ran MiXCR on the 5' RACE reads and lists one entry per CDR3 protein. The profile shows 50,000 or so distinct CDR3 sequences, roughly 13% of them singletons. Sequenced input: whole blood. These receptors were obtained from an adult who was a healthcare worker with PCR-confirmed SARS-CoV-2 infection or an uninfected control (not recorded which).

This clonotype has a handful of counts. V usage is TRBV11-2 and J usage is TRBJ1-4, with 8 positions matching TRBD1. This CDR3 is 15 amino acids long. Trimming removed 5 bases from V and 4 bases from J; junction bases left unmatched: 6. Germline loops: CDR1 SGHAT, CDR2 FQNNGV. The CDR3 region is CASSLGQGVNEKLFF. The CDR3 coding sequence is TGTGCCAGCAGCCTCGGACAGGGCGTTAATGAAAAACTGTTTTTT.

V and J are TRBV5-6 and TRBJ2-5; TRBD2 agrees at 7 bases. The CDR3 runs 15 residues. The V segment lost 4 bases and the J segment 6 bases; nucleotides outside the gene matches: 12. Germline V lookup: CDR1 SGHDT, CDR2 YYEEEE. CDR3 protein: CASSPGTIGAQTQYF. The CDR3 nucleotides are TGTGCCAGCAGCCCAGGGACTATTGGGGCGCAGACCCAGTACTTC.

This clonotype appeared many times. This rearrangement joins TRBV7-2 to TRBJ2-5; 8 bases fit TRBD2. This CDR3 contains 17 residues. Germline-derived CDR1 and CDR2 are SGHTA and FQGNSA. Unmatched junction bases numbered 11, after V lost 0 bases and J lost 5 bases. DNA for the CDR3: TGTGCCAGCAGCTTAGCGGCATCACGGGGGGGCCCGGAGACCCAGTACTTC. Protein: CASSLAASRGGPETQYF.

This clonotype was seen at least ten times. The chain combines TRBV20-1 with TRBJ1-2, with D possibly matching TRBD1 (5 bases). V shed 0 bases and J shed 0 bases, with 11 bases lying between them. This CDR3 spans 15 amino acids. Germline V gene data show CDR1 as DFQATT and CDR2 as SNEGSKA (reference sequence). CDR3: CSARDPRTPNYGYTF. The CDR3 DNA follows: TGCAGTGCTAGAGATCCCAGGACACCTAACTATGGCTACACCTTC.

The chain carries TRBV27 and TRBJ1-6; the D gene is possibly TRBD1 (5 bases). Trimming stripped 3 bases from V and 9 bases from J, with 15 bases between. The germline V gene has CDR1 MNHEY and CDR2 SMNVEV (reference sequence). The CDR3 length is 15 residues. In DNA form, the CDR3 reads TGTGCCAGCAGTTTTGGTGTCAGGGTGGGTTCACCCCTCCACTTT. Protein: CASSFGVRVGSPLHF.

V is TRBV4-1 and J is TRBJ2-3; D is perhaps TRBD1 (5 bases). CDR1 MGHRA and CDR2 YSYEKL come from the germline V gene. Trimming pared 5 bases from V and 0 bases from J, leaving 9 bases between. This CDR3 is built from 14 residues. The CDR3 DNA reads TGCGCCAGCAGCTCGACAGAAAGCACAGATACGCAGTATTTT. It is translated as CASSSTESTDTQYF.

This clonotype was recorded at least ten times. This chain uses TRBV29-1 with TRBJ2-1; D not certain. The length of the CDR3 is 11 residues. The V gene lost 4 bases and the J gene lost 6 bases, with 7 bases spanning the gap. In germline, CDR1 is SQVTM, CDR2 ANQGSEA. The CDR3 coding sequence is TGCAGCGTTGCCCGGAGCAATGAGCAGTTCTTC. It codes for CSVARSNEQFF.

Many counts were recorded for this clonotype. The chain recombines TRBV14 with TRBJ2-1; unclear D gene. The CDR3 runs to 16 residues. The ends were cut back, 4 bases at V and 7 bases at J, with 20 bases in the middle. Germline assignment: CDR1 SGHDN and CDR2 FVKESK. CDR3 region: CASSPQHPGRSNEQFF. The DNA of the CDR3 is TGTGCCAGCAGCCCCCAGCACCCGGGCAGGTCAAATGAGCAGTTCTTC.

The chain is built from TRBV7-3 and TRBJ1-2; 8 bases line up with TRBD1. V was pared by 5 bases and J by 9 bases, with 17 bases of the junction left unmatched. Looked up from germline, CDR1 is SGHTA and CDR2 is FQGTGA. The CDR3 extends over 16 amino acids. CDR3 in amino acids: CASSRSVTGGQGSYTF. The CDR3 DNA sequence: TGTGCCAGCAGCAGATCTGTCACTGGAGGACAGGGCAGCTACACCTTC.

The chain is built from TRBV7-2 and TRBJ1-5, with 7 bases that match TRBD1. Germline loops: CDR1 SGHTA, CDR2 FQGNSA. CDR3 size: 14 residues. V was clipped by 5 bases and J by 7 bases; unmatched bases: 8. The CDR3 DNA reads TGTGCCAGCAGCCCACAGGGGACCGACCAGCCCCAGCATTTT. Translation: CASSPQGTDQPQHF.

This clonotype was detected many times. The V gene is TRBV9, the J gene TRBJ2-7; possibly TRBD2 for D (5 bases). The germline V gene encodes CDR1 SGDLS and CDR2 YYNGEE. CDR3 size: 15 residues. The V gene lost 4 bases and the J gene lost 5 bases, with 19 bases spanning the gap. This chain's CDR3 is CASSSGGESSHEQYF. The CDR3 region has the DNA TGTGCCAGCAGCAGCGGTGGGGAGTCTTCTCACGAGCAGTACTTC.

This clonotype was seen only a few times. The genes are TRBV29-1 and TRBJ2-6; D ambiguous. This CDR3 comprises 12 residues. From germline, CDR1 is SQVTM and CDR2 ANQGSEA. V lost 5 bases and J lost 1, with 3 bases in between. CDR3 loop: CSVQSGANVLTF. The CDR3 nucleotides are TGCAGCGTTCAATCTGGGGCCAACGTCCTGACTTTC.

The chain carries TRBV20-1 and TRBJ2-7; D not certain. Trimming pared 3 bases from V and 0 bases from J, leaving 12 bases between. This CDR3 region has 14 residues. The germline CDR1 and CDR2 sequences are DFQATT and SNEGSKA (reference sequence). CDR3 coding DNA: TGCAGTGCTAGCTCGGGCCGCAGCTCCTACGAGCAGTACTTC. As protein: CSASSGRSSYEQYF.

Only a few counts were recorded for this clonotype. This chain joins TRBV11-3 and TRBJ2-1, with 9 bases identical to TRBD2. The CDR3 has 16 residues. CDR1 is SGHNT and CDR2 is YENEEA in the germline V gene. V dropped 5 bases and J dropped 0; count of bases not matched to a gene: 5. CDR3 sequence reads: CASSLSGGSSYNEQFF. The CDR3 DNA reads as TGTGCCAGCAGCCTGAGCGGGGGGAGCTCCTACAATGAGCAGTTCTTC.

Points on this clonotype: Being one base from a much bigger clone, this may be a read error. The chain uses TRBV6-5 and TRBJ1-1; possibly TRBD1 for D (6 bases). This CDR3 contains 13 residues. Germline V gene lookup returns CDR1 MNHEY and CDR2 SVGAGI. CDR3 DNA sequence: TGTGCCAGCAGTTACTCCAGGGGCACTGAAGCTATCTTT. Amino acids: CASSYSRGTEAIF.

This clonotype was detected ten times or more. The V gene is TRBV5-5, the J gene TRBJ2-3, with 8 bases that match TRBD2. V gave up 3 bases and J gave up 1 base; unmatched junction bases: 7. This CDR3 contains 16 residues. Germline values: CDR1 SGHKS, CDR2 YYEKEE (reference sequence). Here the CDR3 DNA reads TGTGCCAGCAGCTCCCGTAGTAGCGGGGGCACAGATACGCAGTATTTT. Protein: CASSSRSSGGTDTQYF.

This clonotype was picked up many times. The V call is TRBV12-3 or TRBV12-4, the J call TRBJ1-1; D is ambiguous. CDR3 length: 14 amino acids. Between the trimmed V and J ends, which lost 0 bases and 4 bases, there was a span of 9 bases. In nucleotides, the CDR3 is TGTGCCAGCAGTTTAGCGACGGTGGGCACTGAAGCTTTCTTT. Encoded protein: CASSLATVGTEAFF.

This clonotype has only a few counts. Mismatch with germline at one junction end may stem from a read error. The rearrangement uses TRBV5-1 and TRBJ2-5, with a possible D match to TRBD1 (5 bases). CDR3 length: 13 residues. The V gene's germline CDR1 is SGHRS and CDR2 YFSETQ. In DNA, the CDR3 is TGCGCCAGCAGCACTGGACACCAGGAGACCCAGTACTTC. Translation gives CASSTGHQETQYF.

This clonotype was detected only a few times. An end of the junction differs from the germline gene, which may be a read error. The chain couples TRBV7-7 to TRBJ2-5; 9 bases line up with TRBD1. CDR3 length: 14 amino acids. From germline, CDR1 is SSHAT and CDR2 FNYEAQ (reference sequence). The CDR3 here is CASSPTGGEETQYF. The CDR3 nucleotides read TGTGCTAGCAGCCCAACAGGGGGCGAAGAGACCCAGTACTTC.